This T cell receptor beta chain originates from a study of long-term antiretroviral therapy in people with HIV. With regard to this clone: Its antigen remains unidentified.

Study-wide points: Pre-ART clonal expansion yielded clones that dominated the repertoire at all time points.

Trimming took 0 bases from V and 2 from J, leaving 16 bases between them. The CDR3 loop spans 18 amino acids. The germline V gene has CDR1 SGHNT and CDR2 YENEEA. Samples were assayed with immunoSEQ v3.0 at survey level. The data were produced by immunoSEQ multiplex PCR, yet TCRdb's version contains in-frame clones alone and is incomplete. The sample has more than 35,000 clones; roughly 96% are singletons. Sequencing used unsorted PBMCs, obtained 3.7 years after starting antiretroviral therapy. This receptor was taken from a woman aged 50 to 60 with HIV. The V and J genes are TRBV11-3 and TRBJ2-2; no reliable D call. The CDR3 DNA reads as TGTGCCAGCAGCTTAGATAAAATCGGTTCGCTAAACACCGGGGAGCTGTTTTTT. This gives the protein CASSLDKIGSLNTGELFF.